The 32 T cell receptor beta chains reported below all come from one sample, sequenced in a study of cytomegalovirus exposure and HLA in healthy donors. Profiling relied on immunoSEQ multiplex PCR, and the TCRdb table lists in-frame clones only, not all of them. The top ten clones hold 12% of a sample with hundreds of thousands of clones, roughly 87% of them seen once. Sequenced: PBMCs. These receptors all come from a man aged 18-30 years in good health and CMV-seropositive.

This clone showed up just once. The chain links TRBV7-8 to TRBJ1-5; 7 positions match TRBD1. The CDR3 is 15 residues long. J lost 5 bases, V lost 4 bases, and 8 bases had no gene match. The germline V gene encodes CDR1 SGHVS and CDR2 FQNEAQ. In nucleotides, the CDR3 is TGTGCCAGCAGCTCTCACAGGGGCTTGGATCAGCCCCAGCATTTT. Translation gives CASSSHRGLDQPQHF. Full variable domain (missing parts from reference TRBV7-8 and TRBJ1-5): GAGVSQSPRYKVAKRGQDVALRCDPISGHVSLFWYQQALGQGPEFLTYFQNEAQLDKSGLPSDRFFAERPEGSVSTLKIQRTQQEDSAVYLCASSSHRGLDQPQHFGDGTRLSIL.

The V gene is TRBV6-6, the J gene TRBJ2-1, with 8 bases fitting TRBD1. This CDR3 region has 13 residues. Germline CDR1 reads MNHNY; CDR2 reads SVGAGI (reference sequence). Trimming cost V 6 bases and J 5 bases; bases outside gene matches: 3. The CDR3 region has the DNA TGTGCCAGCAGCCAGGGGGCCAACAATGAGCAGTTCTTC. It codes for CASSQGANNEQFF.

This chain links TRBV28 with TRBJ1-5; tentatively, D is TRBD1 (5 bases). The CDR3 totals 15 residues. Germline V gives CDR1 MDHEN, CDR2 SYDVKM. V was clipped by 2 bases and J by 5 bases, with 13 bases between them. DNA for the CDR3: TGTGCCAGCAGTTTACCTGGGGGGTCGTATCAGCCCCAGCATTTT. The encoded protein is CASSLPGGSYQPQHF.

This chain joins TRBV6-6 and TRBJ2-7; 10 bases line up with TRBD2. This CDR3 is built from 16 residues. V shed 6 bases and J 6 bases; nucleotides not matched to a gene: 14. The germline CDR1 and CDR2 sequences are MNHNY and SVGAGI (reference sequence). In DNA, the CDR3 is TGTGCCAGCAGGCCCTTTTTAGCGGGAGGTCTTCGCGAGCAGTACTTC. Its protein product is CASRPFLAGGLREQYF.

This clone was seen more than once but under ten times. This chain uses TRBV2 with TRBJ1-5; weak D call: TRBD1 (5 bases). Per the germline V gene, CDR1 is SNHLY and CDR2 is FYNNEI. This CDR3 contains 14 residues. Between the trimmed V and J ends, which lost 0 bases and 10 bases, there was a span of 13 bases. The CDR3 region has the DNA TGTGCCAGCAGTGAAGCGAGGATGAGGGGACCCCAGCATTTT. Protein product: CASSEARMRGPQHF.

CDR3 region: CASSELAGDINEQFF. The DNA for the CDR3 is TGCGCCAGCAGTGAGTTAGCGGGAGATATCAATGAGCAGTTCTTC. The chain employs TRBV10-2 and TRBJ2-1, with 9 bases that match TRBD2. The germline V gene encodes CDR1 WSHSY and CDR2 SAAADI. The V gene end was trimmed by 1 base and the J gene end by 6 bases; junction bases not matched to a gene: 4. CDR3 length: 15 amino acids.

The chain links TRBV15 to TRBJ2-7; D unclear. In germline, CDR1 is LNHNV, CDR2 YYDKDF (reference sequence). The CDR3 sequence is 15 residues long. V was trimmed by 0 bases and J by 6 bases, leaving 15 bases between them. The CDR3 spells CATSRDLLGLGEQYF. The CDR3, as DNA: TGTGCCACCAGCAGAGATCTTCTAGGCCTGGGCGAGCAGTACTTC.

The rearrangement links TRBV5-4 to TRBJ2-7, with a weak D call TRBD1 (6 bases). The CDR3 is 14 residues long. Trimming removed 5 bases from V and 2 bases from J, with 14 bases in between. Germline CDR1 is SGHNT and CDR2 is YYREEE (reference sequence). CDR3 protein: CASREQGSPYEQYF. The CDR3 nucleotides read TGTGCCAGCAGAGAACAGGGAAGTCCCTACGAGCAGTACTTC.

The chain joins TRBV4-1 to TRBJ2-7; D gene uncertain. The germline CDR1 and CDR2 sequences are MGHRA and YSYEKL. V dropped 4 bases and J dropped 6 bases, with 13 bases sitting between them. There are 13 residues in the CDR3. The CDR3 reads CASSLVYESEQYF. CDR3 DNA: TGCGCCAGCAGCCTAGTATATGAGTCCGAGCAGTACTTC.

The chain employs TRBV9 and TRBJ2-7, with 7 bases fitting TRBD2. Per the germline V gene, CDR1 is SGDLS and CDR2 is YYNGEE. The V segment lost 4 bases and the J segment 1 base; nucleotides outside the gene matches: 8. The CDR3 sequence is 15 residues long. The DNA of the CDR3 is TGTGCCAGCAGCTCTCAGGCTAGCGGTTCCTACGAGCAGTACTTC. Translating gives CASSSQASGSYEQYF.

CDR3 bases: TGTGCCAGCAGTTACACCGGACCTCCATACGAGCAGTACTTC. This gives the protein CASSYTGPPYEQYF. V and J are TRBV6-6 and TRBJ2-7; D is uncertain. Germline V gives CDR1 MNHNY, CDR2 SVGAGI (reference sequence). V was cut by 2 bases and J by 4 bases, with 12 bases left in between. The CDR3 has 14 residues.

The CDR3 DNA sequence: TGTGCCAGCAGTCACGACAGGGTAGAGGGCTACACCTTC. This sequence encodes CASSHDRVEGYTF. V usage is TRBV6-1 and J usage is TRBJ1-2, with TRBD1 matching 7 bases. V shed 5 bases and J 8 bases; nucleotides not matched to a gene: 8. CDR1 is MNHNS, CDR2 SASEGT, per germline. CDR3 length equals 13 residues.

CDR3 in amino acids: CASSEAGTGLYGYTF. DNA of the CDR3: TGTGCCAGCAGTGAAGCTGGGACAGGGCTCTATGGCTACACCTTC. This chain uses TRBV6-1 with TRBJ1-2; TRBD1 matches 9 bases. The germline CDR1 and CDR2 sequences are MNHNS and SASEGT. The CDR3 is 15 amino acids. J gave up 4 bases and V 0 bases, and 3 bases lay outside the gene matches.

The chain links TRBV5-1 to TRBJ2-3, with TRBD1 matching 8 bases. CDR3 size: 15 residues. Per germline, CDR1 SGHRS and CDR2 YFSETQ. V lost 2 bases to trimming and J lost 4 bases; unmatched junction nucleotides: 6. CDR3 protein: CASSFRGRKADTQYF. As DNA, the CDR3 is TGCGCCAGCAGCTTCAGGGGGCGGAAGGCAGATACGCAGTATTTT.

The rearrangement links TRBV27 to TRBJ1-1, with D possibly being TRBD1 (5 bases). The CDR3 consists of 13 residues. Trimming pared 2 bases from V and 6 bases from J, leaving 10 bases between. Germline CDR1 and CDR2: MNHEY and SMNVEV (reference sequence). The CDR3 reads CASSLRGVPEAFF. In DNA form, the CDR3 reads TGTGCCAGCAGTTTACGAGGGGTCCCTGAAGCTTTCTTT.

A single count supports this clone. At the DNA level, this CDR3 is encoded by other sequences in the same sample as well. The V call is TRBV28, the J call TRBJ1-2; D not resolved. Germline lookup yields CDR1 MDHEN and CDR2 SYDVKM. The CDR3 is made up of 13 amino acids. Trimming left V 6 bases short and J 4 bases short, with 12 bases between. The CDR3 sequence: CASSLTGIYGYTF. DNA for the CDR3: TGTGCCAGCAGCTTGACGGGCATCTATGGCTACACCTTC.

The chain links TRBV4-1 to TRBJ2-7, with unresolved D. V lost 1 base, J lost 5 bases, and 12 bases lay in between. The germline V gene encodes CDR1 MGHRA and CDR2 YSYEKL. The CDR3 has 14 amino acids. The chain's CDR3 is CASSQGPIRNEQYF. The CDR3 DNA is TGCGCCAGCAGCCAAGGGCCGATCAGGAACGAGCAGTACTTC.

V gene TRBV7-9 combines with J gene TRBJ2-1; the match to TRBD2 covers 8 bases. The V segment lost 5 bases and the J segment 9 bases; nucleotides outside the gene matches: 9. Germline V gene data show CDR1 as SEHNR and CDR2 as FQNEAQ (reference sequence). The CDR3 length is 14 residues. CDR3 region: CASSPRAGGGEQFF. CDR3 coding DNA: TGTGCCAGCAGCCCTAGGGCGGGAGGAGGTGAGCAGTTCTTC.

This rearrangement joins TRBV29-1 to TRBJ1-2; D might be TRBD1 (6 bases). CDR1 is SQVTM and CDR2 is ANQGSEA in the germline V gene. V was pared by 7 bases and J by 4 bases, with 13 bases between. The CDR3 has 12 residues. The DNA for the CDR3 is TGCAGCGCCGGACAGTCTAGCTATGGCTACACCTTC. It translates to CSAGQSSYGYTF.

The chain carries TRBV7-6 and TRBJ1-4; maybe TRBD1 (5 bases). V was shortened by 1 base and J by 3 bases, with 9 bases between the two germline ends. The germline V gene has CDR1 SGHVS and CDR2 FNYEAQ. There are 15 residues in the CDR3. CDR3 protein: CASSLGGRPNEKLFF. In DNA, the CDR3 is TGTGCCAGCAGCTTAGGGGGACGGCCTAATGAAAAACTGTTTTTT. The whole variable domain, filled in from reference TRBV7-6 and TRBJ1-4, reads GAGVSQSPRYKVTKRGQDVALRCDPISGHVSLYWYRQALGQGPEFLTYFNYEAQQDKSGLPNDRFSAERPEGSISTLTIQRTEQRDSAMYRCASSLGGRPNEKLFFGSGTQLSVL.

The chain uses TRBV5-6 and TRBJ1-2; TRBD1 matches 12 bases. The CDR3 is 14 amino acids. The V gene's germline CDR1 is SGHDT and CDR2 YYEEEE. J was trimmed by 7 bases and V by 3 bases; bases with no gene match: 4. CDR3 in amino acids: CASSSGTGGVGYTF. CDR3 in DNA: TGTGCCAGCAGCTCCGGGACAGGGGGCGTTGGCTACACCTTC. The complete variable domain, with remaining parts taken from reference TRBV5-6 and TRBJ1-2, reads DAGVTQSPTHLIKTRGQQVTLRCSPKSGHDTVSWYQQALGQGPQFIFQYYEEEERQRGNFPDRFSGHQFPNYSSELNVNALLLGDSALYLCASSSGTGGVGYTFGSGTRLTVV.

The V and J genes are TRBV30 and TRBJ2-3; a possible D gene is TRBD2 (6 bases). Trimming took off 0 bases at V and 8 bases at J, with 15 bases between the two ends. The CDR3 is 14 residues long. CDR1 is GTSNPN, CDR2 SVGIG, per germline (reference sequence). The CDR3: CAWSVILAIGTQYF. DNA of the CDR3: TGTGCCTGGAGTGTGATACTAGCCATCGGTACGCAGTATTTT.

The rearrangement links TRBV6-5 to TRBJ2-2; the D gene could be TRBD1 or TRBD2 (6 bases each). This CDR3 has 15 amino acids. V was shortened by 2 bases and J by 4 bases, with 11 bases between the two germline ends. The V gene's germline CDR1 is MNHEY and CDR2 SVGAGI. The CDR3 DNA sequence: TGTGCCAGCAGTTACGAGGGGGAGGCCACCGGGGAGCTGTTTTTT. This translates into CASSYEGEATGELFF.

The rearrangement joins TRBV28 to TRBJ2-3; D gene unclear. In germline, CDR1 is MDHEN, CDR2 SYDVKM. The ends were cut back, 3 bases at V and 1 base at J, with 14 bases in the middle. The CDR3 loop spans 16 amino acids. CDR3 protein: CASSLFPVSGTDTQYF. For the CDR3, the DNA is TGTGCCAGCAGTTTGTTTCCGGTATCTGGCACAGATACGCAGTATTTT. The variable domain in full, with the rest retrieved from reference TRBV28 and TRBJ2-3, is DVKVTQSSRYLVKRTGEKVFLECVQDMDHENMFWYRQDPGLGLRLIYFSYDVKMKEKGDIPEGYSVSREKKERFSLILESASTNQTSMYLCASSLFPVSGTDTQYFGPGTRLTVL.

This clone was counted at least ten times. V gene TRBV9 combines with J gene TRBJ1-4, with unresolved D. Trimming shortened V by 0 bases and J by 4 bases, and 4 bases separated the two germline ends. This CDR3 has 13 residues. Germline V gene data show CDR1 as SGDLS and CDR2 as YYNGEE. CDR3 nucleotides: TGTGCCAGCAGCGTAGAGGATAATGAAAAACTGTTTTTT. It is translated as CASSVEDNEKLFF.

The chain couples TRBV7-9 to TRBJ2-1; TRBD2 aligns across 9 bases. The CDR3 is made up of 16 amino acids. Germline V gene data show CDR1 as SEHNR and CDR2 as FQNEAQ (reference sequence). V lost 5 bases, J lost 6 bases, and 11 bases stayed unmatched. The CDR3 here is CASSPLAGAKVNEQFF. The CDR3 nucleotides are TGTGCCAGCAGCCCATTAGCGGGAGCCAAGGTCAATGAGCAGTTCTTC.

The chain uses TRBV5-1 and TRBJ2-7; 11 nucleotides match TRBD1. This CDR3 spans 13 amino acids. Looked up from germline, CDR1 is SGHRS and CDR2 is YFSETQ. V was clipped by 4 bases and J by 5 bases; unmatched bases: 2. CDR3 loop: CASSLGQGDEQYF. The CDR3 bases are TGCGCCAGCAGCCTGGGACAGGGGGACGAGCAGTACTTC.

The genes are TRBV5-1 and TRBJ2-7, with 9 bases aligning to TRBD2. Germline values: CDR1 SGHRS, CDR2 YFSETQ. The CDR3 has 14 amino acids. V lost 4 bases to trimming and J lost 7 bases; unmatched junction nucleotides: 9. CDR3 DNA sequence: TGCGCCAGCAGCCCTAGCGGGACCCGGGAGGAGCAGTACTTC. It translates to CASSPSGTREEQYF.

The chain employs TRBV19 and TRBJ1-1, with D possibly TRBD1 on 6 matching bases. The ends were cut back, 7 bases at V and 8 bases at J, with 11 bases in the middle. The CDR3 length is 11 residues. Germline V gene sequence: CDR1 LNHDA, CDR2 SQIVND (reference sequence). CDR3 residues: CASIQGLEAFF. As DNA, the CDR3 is TGTGCCAGTATCCAGGGGTTGGAAGCTTTCTTT. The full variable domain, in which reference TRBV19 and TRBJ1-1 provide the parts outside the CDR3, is DGGITQSPKYLFRKEGQNVTLSCEQNLNHDAMYWYRQDPGQGLRLIYYSQIVNDFQKGDIAEGYSVSREKKESFPLTVTSAQKNPTAFYLCASIQGLEAFFGQGTRLTVV.

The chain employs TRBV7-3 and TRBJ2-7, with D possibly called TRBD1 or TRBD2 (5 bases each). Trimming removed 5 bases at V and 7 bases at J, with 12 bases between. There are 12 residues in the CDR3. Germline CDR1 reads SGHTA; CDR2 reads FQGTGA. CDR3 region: CASSPGWGEQYF. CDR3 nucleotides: TGTGCCAGCAGCCCCGGCTGGGGGGAGCAGTACTTC.

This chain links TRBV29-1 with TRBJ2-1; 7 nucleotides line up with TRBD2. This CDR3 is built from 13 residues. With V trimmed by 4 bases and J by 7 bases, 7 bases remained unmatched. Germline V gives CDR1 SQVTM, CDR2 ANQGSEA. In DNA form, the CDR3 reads TGCAGCGTTGCGGCGGGAGTGGGAAATGAGCAGTTCTTC. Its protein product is CSVAAGVGNEQFF.

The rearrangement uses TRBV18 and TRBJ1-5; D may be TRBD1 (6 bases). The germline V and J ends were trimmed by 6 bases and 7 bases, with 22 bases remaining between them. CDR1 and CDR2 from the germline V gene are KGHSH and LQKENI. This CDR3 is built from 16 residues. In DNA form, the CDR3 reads TGTGCCAGCTCCCACAATCCTCCAGGGGATGGACAGCCCCAGCATTTT. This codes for CASSHNPPGDGQPQHF.